A selection of T cell receptor beta chains follows, all from one sample in a study of blood T cell repertoires in COVID-19. The repertoire was sequenced with immunoSEQ multiplex PCR; TCRdb's copy has only in-frame clones and lacks some. The data contain under 350,000 clones, roughly 85% of them seen just once; the ten biggest clones take up about 4.2%. Sequencing was done on a sample of PBMCs or T cells enriched from blood (not recorded which). The receptors were gathered from a woman in her thirties or forties with acute COVID-19. CDR3s include the opening cysteine and the closing phenylalanine or tryptophan. A D gene is named only where the DNA matches it firmly. Clone size is stated in some rows and not others, as once, few, many or a class when expanded.

d_gene: TRBD1
j_gene: TRBJ1-2
abundance: NA
v_gene: TRBV27
CDR3aa: CASSRVGQGFGNYGYTF
CDR3nt: TGTGCCAGCAGTAGAGTGGGACAGGGGTTTGGGAACTATGGCTACACCTTC

d_gene: TRBD1
j_gene: TRBJ1-6
abundance: NA
v_gene: TRBV4-3
CDR3aa: CASSHTDRLYNSPLHF
CDR3nt: TGCGCCAGCAGCCATACGGACAGGCTCTATAATTCACCCCTCCACTTT

d_gene: NA
j_gene: TRBJ1-6
abundance: few
v_gene: TRBV6-5
CDR3aa: CASRLEGQVGSPLHF
CDR3nt: TGTGCCAGCAGGTTGGAGGGGCAGGTTGGTTCACCCCTCCACTTT

d_gene: TRBD1
j_gene: TRBJ1-2
abundance: NA
v_gene: TRBV3-1/TRBV3-2
CDR3aa: CASSRGQDSMLGIRAF
CDR3nt: TGTGCCAGCAGCCGCGGACAGGACTCTATGTTGGGGATCCGAGCCTTC

d_gene: NA
j_gene: TRBJ1-1
abundance: few
v_gene: TRBV28
CDR3aa: CASLTHQRVNTEAFF
CDR3nt: TGTGCCAGCCTAACGCACCAGAGGGTGAACACTGAAGCTTTCTTT

d_gene: NA
j_gene: TRBJ2-1
abundance: NA
v_gene: TRBV6-5
CDR3aa: CASSYPSEQFF
CDR3nt: TGTGCCAGCAGTTACCCGTCTGAGCAGTTCTTC

d_gene: TRBD2
j_gene: TRBJ2-3
abundance: NA
v_gene: TRBV19
CDR3aa: CASSPRREIGTQYF
CDR3nt: TGTGCCAGTAGTCCCCGGCGGGAGATAGGGACGCAGTATTTT

d_gene: NA
j_gene: TRBJ1-6
abundance: NA
v_gene: TRBV2
CDR3aa: CASFKQGASYNSPLHF
CDR3nt: TGTGCCAGCTTCAAACAAGGGGCGTCCTATAATTCACCCCTCCACTTT

d_gene: TRBD1
j_gene: TRBJ2-6
abundance: NA
v_gene: TRBV6-6
CDR3aa: CASRGQGSGANVLTF
CDR3nt: TGTGCCAGCAGGGGACAGGGGTCTGGGGCCAACGTCCTGACTTTC

d_gene: NA
j_gene: TRBJ1-5
abundance: once
v_gene: TRBV18
CDR3aa: CASSPVGGHSNQPQHF
CDR3nt: TGTGCCAGCTCACCGGTGGGCGGACATAGCAATCAGCCCCAGCATTTT

d_gene: TRBD2
j_gene: TRBJ2-2
abundance: NA
v_gene: TRBV7-3
CDR3aa: CASSQGSRFGGRATGELFF
CDR3nt: TGTGCCAGCAGCCAAGGGAGTCGTTTCGGCGGGAGGGCCACCGGGGAGCTGTTTTTT

d_gene: TRBD1
j_gene: TRBJ2-7
abundance: once
v_gene: TRBV28
CDR3aa: CASSHAGTVFAYEQYF
CDR3nt: TGTGCCAGCAGCCACGCCGGGACAGTGTTCGCCTACGAGCAGTACTTC

d_gene: NA
j_gene: TRBJ2-7
abundance: NA
v_gene: TRBV4-3
CDR3aa: CASSQATSDSSPYEQYF
CDR3nt: TGCGCCAGCAGCCAAGCAACCTCCGACAGTTCTCCCTACGAGCAGTACTTC

d_gene: NA
j_gene: TRBJ2-1
abundance: NA
v_gene: TRBV11-1
CDR3aa: CASSSDWYNEQFF
CDR3nt: TGTGCCAGCAGCTCCGACTGGTACAATGAGCAGTTCTTC

d_gene: NA
j_gene: TRBJ2-1
abundance: NA
v_gene: TRBV5-6
CDR3aa: CASSLGERKGPNEQFF
CDR3nt: TGTGCCAGCAGCTTGGGGGAGCGGAAAGGGCCCAATGAGCAGTTCTTC

d_gene: TRBD2
j_gene: TRBJ2-1
abundance: once
v_gene: TRBV27
CDR3aa: CASKARGEYNEQFF
CDR3nt: TGTGCCAGCAAAGCGCGGGGGGAATACAATGAGCAGTTCTTC

d_gene: NA
j_gene: TRBJ2-3
abundance: NA
v_gene: TRBV7-9
CDR3aa: CASSLPSGGGTDTQYF
CDR3nt: TGTGCCAGCAGCTTACCCTCTGGCGGGGGCACAGATACGCAGTATTTT

d_gene: NA
j_gene: TRBJ2-3
abundance: NA
v_gene: TRBV28
CDR3aa: CASSFTGNLDTQYF
CDR3nt: TGTGCCAGCAGTTTTACAGGGAATTTAGATACGCAGTATTTT

d_gene: NA
j_gene: TRBJ2-5
abundance: NA
v_gene: TRBV5-1
CDR3aa: CASSDGSFETQYF
CDR3nt: TGCGCCAGCAGCGACGGGTCCTTCGAGACCCAGTACTTC

d_gene: TRBD1
j_gene: TRBJ1-2
abundance: NA
v_gene: TRBV28
CDR3aa: CATIYGQGRSYGYTF
CDR3nt: TGTGCCACCATATACGGACAGGGGCGAAGCTATGGCTACACCTTC

d_gene: NA
j_gene: TRBJ1-5
abundance: NA
v_gene: TRBV18
CDR3aa: CASSPQAQPQHF
CDR3nt: TGTGCCAGCTCACCACAAGCCCAGCCCCAGCATTTT

d_gene: NA
j_gene: TRBJ2-5
abundance: NA
v_gene: TRBV19
CDR3aa: CASSRGKGVGETQYF
CDR3nt: TGTGCCAGTAGCCGCGGGAAAGGGGTGGGAGAGACCCAGTACTTC

d_gene: NA
j_gene: TRBJ2-2
abundance: NA
v_gene: TRBV5-5
CDR3aa: CASSLQGSNTGELFF
CDR3nt: TGTGCCAGCAGCTTGCAGGGGTCGAACACCGGGGAGCTGTTTTTT

d_gene: NA
j_gene: TRBJ2-1
abundance: NA
v_gene: TRBV2
CDR3aa: CASSASYNEQFF
CDR3nt: TGTGCCAGCAGTGCGAGCTACAATGAGCAGTTCTTC

d_gene: NA
j_gene: TRBJ1-2
abundance: NA
v_gene: TRBV5-6
CDR3aa: CASSFPGANYGYTF
CDR3nt: TGTGCCAGCAGCTTCCCCGGGGCTAACTATGGCTACACCTTC

d_gene: TRBD2
j_gene: TRBJ2-2
abundance: NA
v_gene: TRBV11-3
CDR3aa: CASSPRTSGGSNTGELFF
CDR3nt: TGTGCCAGCAGCCCTCGGACTAGCGGGGGGTCGAACACCGGGGAGCTGTTTTTT

d_gene: NA
j_gene: TRBJ1-1
abundance: NA
v_gene: TRBV19
CDR3aa: CASSISGSSEAFF
CDR3nt: TGTGCCAGTAGTATATCCGGGAGTTCTGAAGCTTTCTTT

d_gene: NA
j_gene: TRBJ1-1
abundance: NA
v_gene: TRBV5-1
CDR3aa: CASSRFGGVAEAFF
CDR3nt: TGCGCCAGCAGCCGCTTTGGGGGGGTCGCTGAAGCTTTCTTT

d_gene: NA
j_gene: TRBJ2-2
abundance: NA
v_gene: TRBV4-3
CDR3aa: CASSQRLRGRNTGELFF
CDR3nt: TGCGCCAGCAGCCAAAGGCTAAGGGGCCGGAACACCGGGGAGCTGTTTTTT

d_gene: NA
j_gene: TRBJ1-5
abundance: NA
v_gene: TRBV4-1
CDR3aa: CASRREEKNYNQPQHF
CDR3nt: TGCGCCAGCAGACGAGAGGAGAAGAATTACAATCAGCCCCAGCATTTT

d_gene: TRBD2
j_gene: TRBJ2-7
abundance: NA
v_gene: TRBV19
CDR3aa: CASSNLAGGYEQYF
CDR3nt: TGTGCCAGTAGTAATCTAGCGGGAGGCTACGAGCAGTACTTC

d_gene: TRBD1
j_gene: TRBJ2-5
abundance: NA
v_gene: TRBV19
CDR3aa: CASSTMTGTGGRETQYF
CDR3nt: TGTGCCAGCAGTACAATGACCGGGACAGGGGGACGAGAGACCCAGTACTTC

d_gene: NA
j_gene: TRBJ1-5
abundance: few
v_gene: TRBV28
CDR3aa: CASGTSSSQPQHF
CDR3nt: TGTGCCAGCGGCACATCGTCCAGTCAGCCCCAGCATTTT

d_gene: NA
j_gene: TRBJ2-5
abundance: NA
v_gene: TRBV12-3/TRBV12-4
CDR3aa: CASSIRQETQYF
CDR3nt: TGTGCCAGCAGCATCAGGCAAGAGACCCAGTACTTC

d_gene: NA
j_gene: TRBJ2-7
abundance: few
v_gene: TRBV12-3/TRBV12-4
CDR3aa: CASSPSYEQYF
CDR3nt: TGTGCCAGCAGTCCGTCCTACGAGCAGTACTTC

d_gene: NA
j_gene: TRBJ1-1
abundance: NA
v_gene: TRBV7-9
CDR3aa: CASSSYTNTEAFF
CDR3nt: TGTGCCAGCAGTTCATACACGAACACCGAAGCTTTCTTT

d_gene: NA
j_gene: TRBJ2-5
abundance: NA
v_gene: TRBV12-3/TRBV12-4
CDR3aa: CASTRGTQETQYF
CDR3nt: TGTGCCAGCACAAGGGGTACCCAAGAGACCCAGTACTTC

d_gene: TRBD1
j_gene: TRBJ2-1
abundance: NA
v_gene: TRBV12-3/TRBV12-4
CDR3aa: CASSTDRGNEQFF
CDR3nt: TGTGCCAGCAGTACGGACAGGGGCAATGAGCAGTTCTTC

d_gene: TRBD2
j_gene: TRBJ2-7
abundance: once
v_gene: TRBV10-3
CDR3aa: CAISEPPAPGLAGYEQYF
CDR3nt: TGTGCCATCAGTGAGCCGCCGGCACCGGGACTAGCGGGCTACGAGCAGTACTTC